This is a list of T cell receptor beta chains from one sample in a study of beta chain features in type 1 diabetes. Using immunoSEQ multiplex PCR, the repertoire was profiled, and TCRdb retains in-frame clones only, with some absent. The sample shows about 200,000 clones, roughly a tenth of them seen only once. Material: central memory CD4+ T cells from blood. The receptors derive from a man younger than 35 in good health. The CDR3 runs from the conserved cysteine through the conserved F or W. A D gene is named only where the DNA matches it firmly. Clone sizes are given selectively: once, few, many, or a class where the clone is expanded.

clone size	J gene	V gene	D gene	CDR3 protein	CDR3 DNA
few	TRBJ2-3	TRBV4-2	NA	CASSPRGSGVADTQYF	TGTGCCAGCAGCCCGCGGGGTAGTGGTGTCGCAGATACGCAGTATTTT
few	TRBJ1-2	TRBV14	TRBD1	CASSQAQGYGYTF	TGTGCCAGCAGCCAAGCACAGGGGTATGGCTACACCTTC
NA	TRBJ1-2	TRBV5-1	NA	CASSLESPNYGYTF	TGCGCCAGCAGCTTGGAGAGTCCCAACTATGGCTACACCTTC
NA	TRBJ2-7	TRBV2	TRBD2	CASKREGGEQYF	TGTGCCAGCAAGCGGGAGGGAGGCGAGCAGTACTTC
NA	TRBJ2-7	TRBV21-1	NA	CASSAHPDRPSYEQYF	TGTGCCAGCAGCGCGCACCCAGACAGGCCTTCCTACGAGCAGTACTTC
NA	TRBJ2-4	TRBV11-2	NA	CASSLVGGQYF	TGTGCCAGCAGCTTAGTGGGGGGTCAGTACTTC
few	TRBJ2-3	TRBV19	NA	CASAKSAGNTQYF	TGTGCCAGCGCGAAATCCGCCGGGAATACGCAGTATTTT
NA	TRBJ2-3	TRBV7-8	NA	CASSFRRAADTQYF	TGTGCCAGCAGCTTTCGAAGGGCGGCAGATACGCAGTATTTT
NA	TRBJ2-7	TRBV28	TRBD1	CASIPGRRDRMYF	TGTGCCAGCATCCCGGGGCGAAGGGACAGAATGTACTTC
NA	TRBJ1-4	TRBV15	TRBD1	CATSTGGATNEKLFF	TGTGCCACCAGCACAGGGGGAGCAACTAATGAAAAACTGTTTTTT
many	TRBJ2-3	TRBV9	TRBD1	CASSVAGGQLTDTQYF	TGTGCCAGCAGCGTAGCTGGGGGACAGCTCACAGATACGCAGTATTTT
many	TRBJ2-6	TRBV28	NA	CATEGALGANVLTF	TGTGCCACCGAGGGAGCGCTCGGGGCCAACGTCCTGACTTTC
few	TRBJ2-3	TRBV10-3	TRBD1	CAISGRQGLYTDTQYF	TGTGCCATCAGTGGCAGACAGGGGCTATACACAGATACGCAGTATTTT
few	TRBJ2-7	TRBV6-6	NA	CASNAGFYEQYF	TGTGCCAGCAATGCAGGGTTCTACGAGCAGTACTTC
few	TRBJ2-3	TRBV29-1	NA	CSVEDRRSGTDTQYF	TGCAGCGTTGAAGATCGCAGGTCCGGCACAGATACGCAGTATTTT
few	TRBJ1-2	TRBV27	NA	CASSGITSGYGYTF	TGTGCCAGCAGTGGAATTACATCGGGCTATGGCTACACCTTC
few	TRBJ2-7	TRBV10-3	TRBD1	CATTGGSRGEQYF	TGTGCCACCACAGGGGGATCCCGGGGCGAGCAGTACTTC
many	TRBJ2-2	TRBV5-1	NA	CASSLEGPNTGELFF	TGCGCCAGCAGCTTGGAAGGTCCGAACACCGGGGAGCTGTTTTTT
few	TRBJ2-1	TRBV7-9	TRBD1	CASRSGQPYNEQFF	TGTGCCAGCAGATCGGGACAGCCCTACAATGAGCAGTTCTTC
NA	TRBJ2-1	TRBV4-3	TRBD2	CASSHGLVFWDNEQFF	TGCGCCAGCAGCCACGGACTAGTCTTCTGGGACAATGAGCAGTTCTTC
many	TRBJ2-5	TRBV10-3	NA	CAISESGPQETQYF	TGTGCCATCAGTGAGTCTGGCCCACAAGAGACCCAGTACTTC
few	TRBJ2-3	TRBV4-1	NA	CASSQGDRPEGTDTQYF	TGCGCCAGCAGCCAAGGGGACCGACCCGAGGGGACAGATACGCAGTATTTT
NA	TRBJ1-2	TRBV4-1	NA	CASSQGIDRSRGYTF	TGCGCCAGCAGCCAAGGAATAGACAGGTCCCGTGGCTACACCTTC
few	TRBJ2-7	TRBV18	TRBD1	CASSRDSYEQYF	TGTGCCAGCTCTCGGGACAGCTACGAGCAGTACTTC
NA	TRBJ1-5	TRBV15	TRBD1	CATIPTGRGQPQHF	TGTGCCACCATTCCGACAGGGCGAGGTCAGCCCCAGCATTTT
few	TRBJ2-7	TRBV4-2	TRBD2	CASSPPLAGGYEQYF	TGTGCCAGCAGCCCCCCGCTAGCGGGGGGCTACGAGCAGTACTTC
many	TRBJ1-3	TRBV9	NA	CASSINPLGNSGNTIYF	TGTGCCAGCAGCATTAACCCCCTCGGCAACTCTGGAAACACCATATATTTT